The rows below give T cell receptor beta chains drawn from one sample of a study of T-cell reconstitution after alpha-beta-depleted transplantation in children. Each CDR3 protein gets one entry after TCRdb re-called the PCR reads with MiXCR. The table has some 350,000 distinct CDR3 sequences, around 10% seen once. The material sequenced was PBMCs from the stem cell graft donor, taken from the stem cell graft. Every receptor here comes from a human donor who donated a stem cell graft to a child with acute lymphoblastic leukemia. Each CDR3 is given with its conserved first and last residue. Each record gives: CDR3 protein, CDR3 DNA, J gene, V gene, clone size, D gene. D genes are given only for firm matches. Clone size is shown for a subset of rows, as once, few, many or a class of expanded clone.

CASSQPPRGRNYEQYF | TGCGCCAGCAGCCAACCCCCGAGGGGACGGAACTACGAGCAGTACTTC | TRBJ2-7 | TRBV4-1 | many | .
CAWRSSEQFF | TGTGCCTGGAGAAGCAGTGAGCAGTTCTTC | TRBJ2-1 | TRBV30 | . | .
CASSHAARQETQYF | TGTGCCAGCAGCCACGCGGCACGACAAGAGACCCAGTACTTC | TRBJ2-5 | TRBV7-9 | many | .
CAWTVGQGLNQPHHF | TGTGCCTGGACCGTGGGGCAGGGGCTAAATCAGCCCCACCATTTT | TRBJ1-5 | TRBV30 | . | .
CASSYRLAGVTNTGELFF | TGTGCCAGCAGTTACCGACTAGCGGGAGTAACGAACACCGGGGAGCTGTTTTTT | TRBJ2-2 | TRBV6-2/TRBV6-3 | . | TRBD2
CSARGGTSTDTQYF | TGCAGTGCTAGGGGGGGAACTAGCACAGATACGCAGTATTTT | TRBJ2-3 | TRBV20-1 | few | .
CSVEPGGGGTQYF | TGCAGCGTTGAACCGGGAGGCGGGGGGACCCAGTACTTC | TRBJ2-5 | TRBV29-1 | . | TRBD2
CASSLRRDSYTEAFF | TGTGCCAGCAGTTTAAGAAGGGACAGCTACACTGAAGCTTTCTTT | TRBJ1-1 | TRBV6-5 | . | TRBD1
CSARGLNTDTQYF | TGCAGTGCTAGAGGACTGAACACAGATACGCAGTATTTT | TRBJ2-3 | TRBV20-1 | many | .
CASSYTSDEQFF | TGTGCCAGCAGCTATACTAGTGATGAGCAGTTCTTC | TRBJ2-1 | TRBV5-5 | few | .
CASSQDPTFERENTGELFF | TGTGCCAGCAGCCAAGATCCTACTTTCGAGCGGGAGAACACCGGGGAGCTGTTTTTT | TRBJ2-2 | TRBV4-2 | . | TRBD2
CSVVDPGQGFSYEQYF | TGCAGCGTTGTCGACCCGGGACAGGGGTTCTCCTACGAGCAGTACTTC | TRBJ2-7 | TRBV29-1 | . | TRBD1
CASSRAGTGYTF | TGTGCCAGCAGCCGGGCAGGGACTGGCTACACCTTC | TRBJ1-2 | TRBV7-2 | many | .